These 24 T cell receptor beta chains originate from one sample sequenced in a study of T cell repertoires in cytomegalovirus infection. MiXCR, run by TCRdb on the reads, gives a single entry per CDR3 protein. The data show about 360,000 distinct CDR3 sequences, with over 15% seen just once and 8.7% held by the top ten. Input material: PBMCs. These receptor sequences come from a human donor in good health (CMV status not recorded). Some clones in this sample may be carry-over from other donors' samples.

This chain links TRBV2 with TRBJ2-5; TRBD2 aligns across 14 bases. The CDR3 is 17 residues long. Losses at the gene ends were 6 bases for V and 5 bases for J; bases not matched to a gene: 11. CDR1 and CDR2 from the germline V gene are SNHLY and FYNNEI. This CDR3 reads CASRTGTSGGRRETQYF. The CDR3 DNA reads TGTGCCAGCAGGACCGGGACTAGCGGGGGAAGAAGGGAGACCCAGTACTTC.

This clonotype was observed at least ten times. This chain joins TRBV7-9 and TRBJ2-1; TRBD2 aligns across 14 bases. V was pared by 4 bases and J by 0 bases, with 14 bases of the junction left unmatched. The CDR3 is 21 residues long. Germline assignment: CDR1 SEHNR and CDR2 FQNEAQ (reference sequence). The CDR3 is CASSSLPPGLAGVSSYNEQFF. The CDR3 nucleotides are TGTGCCAGCAGCTCCCTGCCTCCGGGACTAGCGGGAGTGAGCTCCTACAATGAGCAGTTCTTC.

This clonotype came up a few times. The chain is built from TRBV19 and TRBJ1-6; D is ambiguous. The length of the CDR3 is 14 residues. V was trimmed by 9 bases and J by 5 bases, leaving 14 bases between them. Germline-derived CDR1 and CDR2 are LNHDA and SQIVND (reference sequence). CDR3: CASRRTWDNSPLHF. The CDR3 DNA sequence: TGTGCCAGCCGCCGGACCTGGGATAATTCACCCCTCCACTTT.

As regards this clonotype: A read error may explain this, as a much larger clone is one base away. This chain links TRBV7-9 with TRBJ2-1, with no clear D. V was trimmed by 8 bases and J by 7 bases, leaving 21 bases between them. The length of the CDR3 is 15 residues. Per the germline V gene, CDR1 is SEHNR and CDR2 is FQNEAQ (reference sequence). The CDR3 loop reads CASGPKPRIGNEQFF. CDR3 nucleotide sequence: TGTGCCAGCGGCCCTAAGCCACGGATCGGGAATGAGCAGTTCTTC.

This clonotype was counted at least ten times. The gene calls are TRBV7-8 and TRBJ2-1; TRBD2 agrees at 7 bases. V dropped 2 bases and J dropped 1; count of bases not matched to a gene: 11. Germline assignment: CDR1 SGHVS and CDR2 FQNEAQ. The CDR3 is 18 residues long. The CDR3 loop is CASSLSYGASGSYNEQFF. DNA of the CDR3: TGTGCCAGCAGCTTAAGTTACGGGGCTAGCGGTTCCTACAATGAGCAGTTCTTC.

V usage is TRBV29-1 and J usage is TRBJ2-7; the D call may be TRBD1 or TRBD2 (5 bases each). Trimming shortened V by 7 bases and J by 4 bases, and 17 bases separated the two germline ends. The CDR3 extends over 13 amino acids. The germline V gene has CDR1 SQVTM and CDR2 ANQGSEA. CDR3 residues: CSAAVRDGYEQYF. The CDR3 DNA reads TGCAGCGCTGCGGTCCGGGACGGATACGAGCAGTACTTC.

This clonotype came up many times. V and J are TRBV12-3 or TRBV12-4 and TRBJ2-5; 7 nucleotides match TRBD1. This CDR3 has 16 residues. With V trimmed by 5 bases and J by 1 base, 10 bases remained unmatched. DNA of the CDR3: TGTGCCAGCAGTCACCCCCCGGGACAGAGCCAAGAGACCCAGTACTTC. Protein sequence: CASSHPPGQSQETQYF.

There are many counts of this clonotype. This chain connects TRBV20-1 to TRBJ1-6, with unresolved D. Per the germline V gene, CDR1 is DFQATT and CDR2 is SNEGSKA (reference sequence). The CDR3 loop spans 11 amino acids. V was pared by 0 bases and J by 15 bases, with 9 bases between. The CDR3 sequence is CSARDWEGLHF. In DNA, the CDR3 is TGCAGTGCTAGAGATTGGGAAGGCCTCCACTTT.

This clonotype has only a few counts. The V gene is TRBV5-1, the J gene TRBJ1-1; D gene unclear. This CDR3 is 13 amino acids long. V was cut by 1 base and J by 7 bases, with 11 bases left in between. Germline values: CDR1 SGHRS, CDR2 YFSETQ. This CDR3 reads CASSLSPPLEAFF. Here the CDR3 DNA reads TGCGCCAGCAGCTTGAGCCCTCCCCTTGAAGCTTTCTTT.

The J gene is TRBJ2-6, the V gene TRBV28; D remains unclear. Germline loops: CDR1 MDHEN, CDR2 SYDVKM. Trimming stripped 4 bases from V and 6 bases from J, with 10 bases between. The CDR3 is 14 residues long. CDR3 protein: CASSSAGEANVLTF. DNA of the CDR3: TGTGCCAGCAGTTCGGCAGGTGAGGCCAACGTCCTGACTTTC.

This clonotype was seen only a few times. This chain links TRBV12-3 or TRBV12-4 with TRBJ2-7; TRBD1 matches at 7 bases. CDR3 size: 14 residues. The J segment lost 3 bases and the V segment lost 4 bases, leaving 6 bases of the junction unmatched. The CDR3 sequence: CASSSGQDHYEQYF. CDR3 nucleotides: TGTGCCAGCAGTTCCGGACAGGACCACTACGAGCAGTACTTC.

This sequence joins TRBV20-1 and TRBJ1-6; TRBD1 matches 7 bases. This CDR3 is 15 amino acids long. V gave up 2 bases and J gave up 10 bases; unmatched junction bases: 11. Per germline, CDR1 DFQATT and CDR2 SNEGSKA (reference sequence). The CDR3 coding sequence is TGCAGTGCTAGATTTTTCCAGGGGGTTGAATCACCCCTCCACTTT. It specifies CSARFFQGVESPLHF.

Here the CDR3 reads CASSQDMTFTDTQYF. As DNA, the CDR3 is TGTGCCAGCAGCCAAGATATGACTTTCACAGATACGCAGTATTTT. The chain couples TRBV3-1 to TRBJ2-3; D is uncertain. CDR1 is LGHDT and CDR2 is YNNKEL in the germline V gene (reference sequence). V lost 0 bases to trimming and J lost 2 bases, with 9 bases between them. The CDR3 totals 15 residues.

This clonotype occurred a few times. The rearrangement joins TRBV28 to TRBJ2-7; 11 nucleotides agree with TRBD2. The CDR3 has 14 residues. Germline CDR1 is MDHEN and CDR2 is SYDVKM. V lost 3 bases and J lost 3; bases outside the gene matches: 1. The CDR3 region is CASSLTSGVYEQYF. The CDR3 nucleotides are TGTGCCAGCAGTTTGACTAGCGGGGTCTACGAGCAGTACTTC.

This clonotype showed up many times. This sequence joins TRBV7-2 and TRBJ1-4; D is uncertain. Germline CDR1 and CDR2: SGHTA and FQGNSA. The CDR3 runs 15 residues. The ends were cut back, 2 bases at V and 7 bases at J, with 14 bases in the middle. The CDR3: CASSLSGNPSEKLFF. Written as DNA, the CDR3 is TGTGCCAGCAGCTTAAGCGGGAACCCAAGTGAAAAACTGTTTTTT. The variable domain in full, completed from reference TRBV7-2 and TRBJ1-4, reads GAGVSQSPSNKVTEKGKDVELRCDPISGHTALYWYRQSLGQGLEFLIYFQGNSAPDKSGLPSDRFSAERTGGSVSTLTIQRTQQEDSAVYLCASSLSGNPSEKLFFGSGTQLSVL.

This chain uses TRBV7-6 with TRBJ2-7; D remains unclear. The CDR3 is made up of 14 amino acids. Germline-derived CDR1 and CDR2 are SGHVS and FNYEAQ. The germline V and J ends were trimmed by 5 bases and 0 bases, with 11 bases remaining between them. The CDR3 region is CASSPVTLSYEQYF. Here the CDR3 DNA reads TGTGCCAGCAGCCCGGTCACCCTCTCCTACGAGCAGTACTTC. Combining the CDR3 with reference TRBV7-6 and TRBJ2-7 gives the whole variable domain GAGVSQSPRYKVTKRGQDVALRCDPISGHVSLYWYRQALGQGPEFLTYFNYEAQQDKSGLPNDRFSAERPEGSISTLTIQRTEQRDSAMYRCASSPVTLSYEQYFGPGTRLTVT.

This clonotype has just a few counts. V is TRBV20-1 and J is TRBJ2-1; maybe TRBD2 (6 bases). Germline CDR1 reads DFQATT; CDR2 reads SNEGSKA (reference sequence). The CDR3 is 16 residues long. The V end was cut by 5 bases, the J end by 4 bases, with 21 bases between. CDR3 sequence reads: CSAENPPDYPYNEQFF. CDR3 sequence (DNA): TGCAGTGCTGAGAATCCCCCGGACTATCCTTACAATGAGCAGTTCTTC.

The V and J genes are TRBV10-3 and TRBJ1-4; 8 bases align to TRBD1. CDR1 and CDR2 from the germline V gene are ENHRY and SYGVKD. CDR3 size: 16 residues. The J segment lost 3 bases and the V segment lost 2 bases, leaving 5 bases of the junction unmatched. As DNA, the CDR3 is TGTGCCATCAGTGAGCCCCGGACAGGGTCTAATGAAAAACTGTTTTTT. This gives the protein CAISEPRTGSNEKLFF.

Ten or more counts support this clonotype. This chain uses TRBV4-1 with TRBJ2-1; 9 bases align to TRBD1. The CDR3 spans 14 residues. Germline assignment: CDR1 MGHRA and CDR2 YSYEKL. The J segment lost 7 bases and the V segment lost 1 base, leaving 2 bases of the junction unmatched. DNA of the CDR3: TGCGCCAGCAGCCAAGGGACAGGGGCGAATGAGCAGTTCTTC. Encoded protein: CASSQGTGANEQFF.

The rearrangement uses TRBV6-5 and TRBJ2-1; D is perhaps TRBD1 (5 bases). CDR3 length: 14 residues. The ends were cut back, 6 bases at V and 2 bases at J, with 11 bases in the middle. The V gene's germline CDR1 is MNHEY and CDR2 SVGAGI. The CDR3 nucleotides are TGTGCCAGCAGGACAGCCGCTACCTACAATGAGCAGTTCTTC. Translating it yields CASRTAATYNEQFF.

In this sample, this clonotype turned up a few times. The rearrangement links TRBV7-6 to TRBJ2-1, with 7 positions matching TRBD1. V was clipped by 1 base and J by 7 bases; unmatched bases: 4. Per the germline V gene, CDR1 is SGHVS and CDR2 is FNYEAQ. CDR3 size: 14 residues. For the CDR3, the DNA is TGTGCCAGCAGCTTAGAATCAGGGGGAAATGAGCAGTTCTTC. Translated: CASSLESGGNEQFF.

The chain joins TRBV11-3 to TRBJ2-3; TRBD2 might be the D (5 bases). This CDR3 spans 14 amino acids. Between the trimmed V and J ends, which lost 5 bases and 9 bases, there was a span of 18 bases. CDR1 SGHNT and CDR2 YENEEA come from the germline V gene. The DNA of the CDR3 is TGTGCCAGCAGCAGTGGCAGAGACTCGGGGACGCAGTATTTT. It encodes CASSSGRDSGTQYF.

This clonotype has a count of ten or more. This rearrangement joins TRBV11-2 to TRBJ1-1; no definite D call. Trimming cost V 5 bases and J 6 bases, with 13 bases left between them. The CDR3 consists of 13 residues. Germline lookup yields CDR1 SGHAT and CDR2 FQNNGV. The CDR3: CASSRTARAEAFF. CDR3 nucleotide sequence: TGTGCCAGCAGCCGGACCGCACGAGCTGAAGCTTTCTTT.

This chain connects TRBV7-2 to TRBJ2-2; TRBD2 is a possible D gene (6 bases). The CDR3 length is 14 residues. V lost 5 bases and J lost 4, with 11 bases in between. Germline-derived CDR1 and CDR2 are SGHTA and FQGNSA. In nucleotides, the CDR3 is TGTGCCAGCAGCCTAGGCGGGGTCACCGGGGAGCTGTTTTTT. Translation gives CASSLGGVTGELFF.